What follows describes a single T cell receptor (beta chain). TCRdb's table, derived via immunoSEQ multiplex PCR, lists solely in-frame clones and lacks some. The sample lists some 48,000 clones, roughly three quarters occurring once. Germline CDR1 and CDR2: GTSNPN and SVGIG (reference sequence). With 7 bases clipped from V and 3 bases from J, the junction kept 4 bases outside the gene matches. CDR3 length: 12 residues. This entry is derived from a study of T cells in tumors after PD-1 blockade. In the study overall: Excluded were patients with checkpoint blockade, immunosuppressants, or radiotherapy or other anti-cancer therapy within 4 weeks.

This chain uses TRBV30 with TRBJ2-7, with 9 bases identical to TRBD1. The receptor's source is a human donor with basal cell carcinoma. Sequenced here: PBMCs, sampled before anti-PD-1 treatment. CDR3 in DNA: TGTGCCTACCAGACAGGGGGCTACGAGCAGTACTTC. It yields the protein CAYQTGGYEQYF.